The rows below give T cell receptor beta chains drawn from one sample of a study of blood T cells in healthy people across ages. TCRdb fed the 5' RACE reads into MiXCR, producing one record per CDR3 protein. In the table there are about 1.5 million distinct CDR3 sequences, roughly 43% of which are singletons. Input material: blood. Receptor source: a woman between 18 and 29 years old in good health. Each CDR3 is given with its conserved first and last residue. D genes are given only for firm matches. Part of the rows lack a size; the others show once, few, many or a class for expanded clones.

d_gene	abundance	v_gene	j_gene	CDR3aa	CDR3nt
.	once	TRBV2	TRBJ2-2	CASSEDGGEGGELFF	TGTGCCAGCAGTGAGGACGGGGGCGAGGGCGGGGAGCTGTTTTTT
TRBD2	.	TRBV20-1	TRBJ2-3	CSAKSPGTSGSTDTQYF	TGCAGTGCTAAATCCCCCGGGACTAGCGGAAGCACAGATACGCAGTATTTT
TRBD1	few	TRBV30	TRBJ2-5	CAWNTGETETQYF	TGTGCCTGGAACACAGGGGAAACGGAGACCCAGTACTTC
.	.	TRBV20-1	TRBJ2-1	CSARARLASSYNEQFF	TGCAGTGCTAGAGCAAGGCTAGCGAGCTCCTACAATGAGCAGTTCTTC
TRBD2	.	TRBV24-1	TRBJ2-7	CATSDPRTSGAYNEQYF	TGTGCCACCAGTGATCCCAGGACTAGCGGAGCCTACAATGAGCAGTACTTC
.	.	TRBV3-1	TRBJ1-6	CASSQDTADSPLHF	TGTGCCAGCAGCCAAGACACGGCCGATTCACCCCTCCACTTT
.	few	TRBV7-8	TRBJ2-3	CASSLFRVRESTDTQYF	TGTGCCAGCAGCTTATTCCGTGTCCGGGAGTCCACAGATACGCAGTATTTT
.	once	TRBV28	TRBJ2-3	CASRFTSTDTKYF	TGTGCCAGTAGATTCACTAGCACAGATACGAAGTATTTT
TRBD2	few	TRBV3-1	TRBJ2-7	CASSQVAGASYEQYF	TGTGCCAGCAGCCAAGTAGCGGGAGCTAGTTACGAGCAGTACTTC
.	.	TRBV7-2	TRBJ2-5	CASSLALWGQTQYF	TGTGCCAGCAGCTTAGCGCTGTGGGGCCAGACCCAGTACTTC
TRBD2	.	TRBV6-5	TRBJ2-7	CASRYLGSGRSYEQYF	TGTGCCAGCAGGTACCTGGGTAGCGGGAGGTCATACGAGCAGTACTTC
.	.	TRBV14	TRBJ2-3	CASSQVGSRAQYF	TGTGCCAGCAGCCAAGTCGGCAGTAGGGCGCAGTATTTT
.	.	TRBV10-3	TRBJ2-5	CAIRGGNEQYF	TGTGCCATTAGGGGGGGGAATGAGCAGTACTTC
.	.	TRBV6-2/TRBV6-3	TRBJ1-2	CASRPWGEKTYGYTF	TGTGCCAGCAGGCCTTGGGGGGAGAAGACGTATGGCTACACCTTC
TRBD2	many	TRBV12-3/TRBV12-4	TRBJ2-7	CASSLGGLSRVEQYF	TGTGCCAGCAGTTTAGGGGGACTATCCCGCGTCGAGCAGTACTTC
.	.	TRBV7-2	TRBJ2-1	CASSLPGVNEQFF	TGTGCCAGCAGCTTGCCAGGGGTCAATGAGCAGTTCTTC
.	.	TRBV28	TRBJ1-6	CASNQGGRNSPLHF	TGTGCCAGCAACCAAGGGGGTCGGAATTCACCCCTCCACTTT
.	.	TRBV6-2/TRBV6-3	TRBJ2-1	CASSYSKGRSNEQFF	TGTGCCAGCAGTTACTCGAAGGGTCGGAGCAATGAGCAGTTCTTC
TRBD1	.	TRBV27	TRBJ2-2	CASSPSIWDRGTGELFF	TGTGCCAGCAGCCCGTCGATCTGGGACAGGGGCACCGGGGAGCTGTTTTTT
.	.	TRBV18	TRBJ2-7	CASSPPSSFSYEQYF	TGTGCCAGCTCACCACCCAGTTCCTTCTCCTACGAGCAGTACTTC
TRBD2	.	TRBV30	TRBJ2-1	CAWSVVAGGYNEQFF	TGTGCCTGGAGTGTAGTAGCGGGGGGCTACAATGAGCAGTTCTTC
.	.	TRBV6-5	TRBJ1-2	CASSDLGANYGYTF	TGTGCCAGCAGTGACCTGGGAGCTAACTATGGCTACACCTTC
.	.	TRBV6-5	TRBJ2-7	CASSRGPDGTSYEQYF	TGTGCCAGCTCCCGGGGTCCCGATGGGACCTCCTACGAGCAGTACTTC
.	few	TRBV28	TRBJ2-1	CASSPTYGGDNEQFF	TGTGCCAGCAGCCCGACCTATGGGGGAGACAATGAGCAGTTCTTC
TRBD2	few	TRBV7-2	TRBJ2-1	CASSLVGLAGGPLQFF	TGTGCCAGCAGCTTAGTAGGGCTAGCGGGAGGGCCTTTGCAGTTCTTC
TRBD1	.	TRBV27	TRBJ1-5	CASSSWDRANQPQHF	TGTGCCAGCAGTTCCTGGGACAGGGCCAATCAGCCCCAGCATTTT
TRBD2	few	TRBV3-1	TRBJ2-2	CASSPLAGVTGELFF	TGTGCCAGCAGCCCACTAGCGGGGGTCACCGGGGAGCTGTTTTTT
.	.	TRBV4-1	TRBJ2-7	CASSPGVLYEQYF	TGCGCCAGCAGCCCTGGGGTTTTATACGAGCAGTACTTC
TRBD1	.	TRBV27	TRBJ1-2	CASSLRGQGAHGYTF	TGTGCCAGCAGTTTAAGAGGTCAGGGGGCTCATGGCTACACCTTC
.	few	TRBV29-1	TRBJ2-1	CSVRQGVGSYNEQFF	TGCAGCGTCCGCCAGGGAGTGGGTTCCTACAATGAGCAGTTCTTC
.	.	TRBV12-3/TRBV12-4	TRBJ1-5	CASSLGEGTSNQPQHF	TGTGCCAGCAGTTTAGGCGAAGGAACGAGCAATCAGCCCCAGCATTTT
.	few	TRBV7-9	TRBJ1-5	CASSIGHISNQPQHF	TGTGCCAGCAGCATTGGACATATCAGCAATCAGCCCCAGCATTTT
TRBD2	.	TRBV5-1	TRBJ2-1	CASSLSFGLAGGGDEQFF	TGCGCCAGCAGCTTGAGTTTCGGACTAGCGGGCGGGGGTGATGAGCAGTTCTTC
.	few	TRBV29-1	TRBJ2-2	CSVGYRLSTGELFF	TGCAGCGTTGGGTACCGACTGAGCACCGGGGAGCTGTTTTTT
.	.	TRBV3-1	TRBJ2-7	CAGSPDLSAYEQYF	TGTGCCGGCAGCCCGGACTTGTCAGCCTACGAGCAGTACTTC
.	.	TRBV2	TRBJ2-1	CASSEVTGKLAYNEQFF	TGTGCCAGCAGTGAAGTAACAGGGAAGTTGGCCTACAATGAGCAGTTCTTC
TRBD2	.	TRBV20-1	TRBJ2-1	CSAAPSGSGNEQFF	TGCAGTGCCGCCCCTAGCGGGAGTGGCAATGAGCAGTTCTTC
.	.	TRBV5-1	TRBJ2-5	CASSRSRSDQETQYF	TGCGCCAGCAGCCGGTCGAGGTCAGACCAAGAGACCCAGTACTTC
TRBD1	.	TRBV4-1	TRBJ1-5	CASSLIGTGGNQPQHF	TGCGCCAGCAGCCTTATAGGGACAGGGGGCAATCAGCCCCAGCATTTT
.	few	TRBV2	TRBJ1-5	CASRTGSGSNQPQHF	TGTGCCAGCCGAACAGGGAGTGGGAGCAATCAGCCCCAGCATTTT
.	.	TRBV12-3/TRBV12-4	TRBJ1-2	CASSDHTKGRTYGYTF	TGTGCCAGCAGCGACCATACAAAAGGACGGACCTATGGCTACACCTTC
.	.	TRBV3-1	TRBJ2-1	CASSQDGADYNEQFF	TGTGCCAGCAGCCAAGATGGGGCGGATTACAATGAGCAGTTCTTC
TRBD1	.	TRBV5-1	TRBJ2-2	CASREGQEVTGELFF	TGCGCCAGCAGAGAGGGACAGGAGGTGACCGGGGAGCTGTTTTTT
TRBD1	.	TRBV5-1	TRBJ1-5	CASSFGTGKHQPQHF	TGCGCCAGCAGCTTCGGGACAGGGAAACATCAGCCCCAGCATTTT
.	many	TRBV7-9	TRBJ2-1	CASSPPYAYNEQFF	TGTGCCAGCAGCCCACCCTACGCGTACAATGAGCAGTTCTTC
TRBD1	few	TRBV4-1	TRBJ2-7	CASSQALGGFSYEQYF	TGCGCCAGCAGCCAAGCTTTAGGGGGCTTCTCCTACGAGCAGTACTTC
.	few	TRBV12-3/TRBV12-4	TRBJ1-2	CASSPGEVHGYTF	TGTGCCAGCAGCCCCGGCGAGGTGCATGGCTACACCTTC
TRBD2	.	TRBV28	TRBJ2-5	CASSWSPASGSGVRETQYF	TGTGCCAGCAGTTGGTCCCCGGCAAGCGGGAGCGGAGTAAGAGAGACCCAGTACTTC
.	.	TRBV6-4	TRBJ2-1	CASSDSIRPNEQFF	TGTGCCAGCAGTGACTCTATTAGGCCAAATGAGCAGTTCTTC